This T cell receptor beta chain was documented in a study of cytomegalovirus exposure and HLA in healthy donors. Study-level findings and limits: A missense DCLRE1C variant was associated with V- and J-gene trimming of TCR beta chains in a later analysis, and an independent cohort replicated the association. A later analysis revealed that TCR association rates differed between HLA loci, peaking at DRB1 and bottoming out at HLA-C. Because they were indistinguishable, some V segments, including TRBV6-2 and TRBV6-3, were excluded.

This clone was detected once. Its antigen remains unknown. Germline V lookup: CDR1 LNHNV, CDR2 YYDKDF (reference sequence). Trimming removed 5 bases at V and 1 base at J, with 15 bases between. The CDR3 length is 17 residues. PCR amplification relied on 60 Vbeta primers (plus 13 Jbeta primers). Sequenced by immunoSEQ multiplex PCR; TCRdb stores in-frame clones only, minus some. The data hold about 170,000 clones, with over 60% observed a single time. The sequenced sample consisted of PBMCs. The chain is built from TRBV15 and TRBJ2-6, with D perhaps TRBD2 (6 bases). The TCR originated in a woman aged 45-60 years in good health and CMV-seronegative. The CDR3 sequence is CATSSAGRGSGANVLTF. The DNA of the CDR3 is TGTGCCACCAGCTCCGCCGGCCGGGGGTCTGGGGCCAACGTCCTGACTTTC.